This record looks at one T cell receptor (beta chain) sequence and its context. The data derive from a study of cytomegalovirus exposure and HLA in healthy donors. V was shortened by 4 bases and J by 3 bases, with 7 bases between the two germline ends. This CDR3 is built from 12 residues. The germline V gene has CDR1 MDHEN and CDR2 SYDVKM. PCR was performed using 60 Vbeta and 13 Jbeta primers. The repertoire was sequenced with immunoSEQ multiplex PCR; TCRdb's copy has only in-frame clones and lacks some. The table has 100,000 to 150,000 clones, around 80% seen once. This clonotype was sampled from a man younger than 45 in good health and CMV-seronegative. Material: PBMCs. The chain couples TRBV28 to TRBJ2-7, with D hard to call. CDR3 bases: TGTGCCAGCAGTTCTACAGTCTACGAGCAGTACTTC. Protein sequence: CASSSTVYEQYF. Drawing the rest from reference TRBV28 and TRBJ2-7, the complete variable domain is DVKVTQSSRYLVKRTGEKVFLECVQDMDHENMFWYRQDPGLGLRLIYFSYDVKMKEKGDIPEGYSVSREKKERFSLILESASTNQTSMYLCASSSTVYEQYFGPGTRLTVT.